These T cell receptor beta chains were read from a single sample in a study of metastatic and nonmetastatic thyroid tumors. TCRdb reprocessed the PCR reads via MiXCR. Altogether around 18,000 clones are present, around 26% being singletons, with the ten largest covering about 13%. Sequencing used tumor tissue. These receptors originate from a female donor with papillary thyroid cancer or a benign thyroid nodule (not recorded which). Some clones in this sample may be carry-over from other donors' samples. Both conserved end residues are part of each CDR3. D genes are given only for firm matches. Size tells how often a clone was seen (once, few, many) or the class of an expanded clone, and some rows leave it out.

CSAPRSHRSLYEAEQYF	TGCAGTGCTCCGAGGTCCCACCGTTCCTTGTACGAGGCCGAGCAGTACTTC	-	many	TRBV20-1	TRBJ2-7
CASRTSGYYQETQYF	TGTGCCAGCAGAACTAGCGGGTACTACCAAGAGACCCAGTACTTC	TRBD2	-	TRBV6-1	TRBJ2-5
CASSPYFLVSYEQYF	TGTGCCAGCAGTCCCTACTTTTTAGTGTCCTACGAGCAGTACTTC	-	-	TRBV12-3/TRBV12-4	TRBJ2-7
CASSDQFTEAFF	TGTGCCAGCAGTGATCAGTTCACTGAAGCTTTCTTT	-	-	TRBV6-1	TRBJ1-1
CASSLEYGAGELFF	TGTGCCAGCAGTTTAGAATATGGGGCCGGGGAGCTGTTTTTT	-	few	TRBV12-3/TRBV12-4	TRBJ2-2
CSASSRDTQYF	TGCAGTGCTAGTAGTCGAGATACGCAGTATTTT	-	-	TRBV20-1	TRBJ2-3
CASSEGTGGNSPLHF	TGTGCCAGCAGTGAAGGGACAGGGGGCAATTCACCCCTCCACTTT	TRBD1	few	TRBV6-1	TRBJ1-6
CASSLQGADEQYF	TGTGCCAGCTCCCTACAGGGGGCCGACGAGCAGTACTTC	TRBD1	-	TRBV18	TRBJ2-7
CATSRQGKLGYTF	TGTGCCACCAGCAGACAGGGAAAGTTGGGCTACACCTTC	TRBD1	many	TRBV6-1	TRBJ1-2
CATSDRDSLYEQYF	TGTGCCACCAGTGACCGGGACAGCCTCTACGAGCAGTACTTC	TRBD1	-	TRBV24-1	TRBJ2-7
CASSPSGGPLHF	TGTGCCAGCAGCCCCTCTGGGGGGCCCCTCCACTTT	-	few	TRBV27	TRBJ1-6
CSAPAPGLAGVVEQYF	TGCAGTGCCCCAGCTCCGGGACTAGCGGGAGTGGTGGAGCAGTACTTC	TRBD2	few	TRBV20-1	TRBJ2-7
CASSLWSSYNSPLHF	TGTGCCAGCAGCTTATGGTCAAGTTATAATTCACCCCTCCACTTT	-	-	TRBV7-2	TRBJ1-6
CASDRGSNQPQHF	TGTGCCAGCGACAGGGGAAGCAATCAGCCCCAGCATTTT	TRBD1	many	TRBV2	TRBJ1-5
CASSEWTSGLYNEQFF	TGTGCCAGCAGTGAATGGACTAGCGGACTATACAATGAGCAGTTCTTC	TRBD2	-	TRBV2	TRBJ2-1
CASSFGDITGELFF	TGCGCCAGCAGCTTTGGTGACATCACCGGGGAGCTGTTTTTT	-	-	TRBV5-1	TRBJ2-2
CATSGTGFGGGYTEAFF	TGTGCCACCTCCGGGACAGGGTTCGGGGGCGGCTACACTGAAGCTTTCTTT	TRBD1	-	TRBV19	TRBJ1-1
CASSHWTSGSTDTQYF	TGTGCCAGCAGCCATTGGACTAGCGGGAGCACAGATACGCAGTATTTT	TRBD2	many	TRBV3-1	TRBJ2-3
CASSYSGTGRYNEQFF	TGTGCCAGCAGTTATTCCGGGACAGGCCGCTACAATGAGCAGTTCTTC	TRBD1	once	TRBV11-2	TRBJ2-1
CATSRSSGRAGTDTQYF	TGTGCCACCAGTAGGTCTAGCGGGAGGGCCGGGACAGATACGCAGTATTTT	TRBD2	-	TRBV24-1	TRBJ2-3
CAWRGTGQNQPQHF	TGTGCCTGGAGGGGGACAGGGCAAAATCAGCCCCAGCATTTT	TRBD1	many	TRBV30	TRBJ1-5
CASSSLSPRTSGYNEQFF	TGTGCCAGCAGTTCCCTATCCCCTAGGACTAGCGGCTACAATGAGCAGTTCTTC	TRBD2	few	TRBV28	TRBJ2-1
CANLGGNTIYF	TGTGCCAACCTGGGGGGAAACACCATATATTTT	-	few	TRBV27	TRBJ1-3
CASSLLPVQSNEQFF	TGCGCCAGCAGCCTCCTGCCCGTCCAGAGCAATGAGCAGTTCTTC	-	-	TRBV5-1	TRBJ2-1
CASWDPGQGLNTGELFF	TGTGCCAGCTGGGATCCGGGACAGGGGTTAAACACCGGGGAGCTGTTTTTT	TRBD1	few	TRBV6-1	TRBJ2-2
CVSILLTGAGDEQYF	TGTGTCAGCATCCTTCTAACCGGGGCGGGCGACGAGCAGTACTTC	-	-	TRBV16	TRBJ2-7
CASGSLGTGLPEQYF	TGTGCCAGCGGAAGCCTCGGGACAGGGCTACCCGAGCAGTACTTC	TRBD1	few	TRBV28	TRBJ2-7
CASKGLGQETQYF	TGTGCCAGCAAAGGGTTGGGGCAAGAGACCCAGTACTTC	-	few	TRBV6-1	TRBJ2-5